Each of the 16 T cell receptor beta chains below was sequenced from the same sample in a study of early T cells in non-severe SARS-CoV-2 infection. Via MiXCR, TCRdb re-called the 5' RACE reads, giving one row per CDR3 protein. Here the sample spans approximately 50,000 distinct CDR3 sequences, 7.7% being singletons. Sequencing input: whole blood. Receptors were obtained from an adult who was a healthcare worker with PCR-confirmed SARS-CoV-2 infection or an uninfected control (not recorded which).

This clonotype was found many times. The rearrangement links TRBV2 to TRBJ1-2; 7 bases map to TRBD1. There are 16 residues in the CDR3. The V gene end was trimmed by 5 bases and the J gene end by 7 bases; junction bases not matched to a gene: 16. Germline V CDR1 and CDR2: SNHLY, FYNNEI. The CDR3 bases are TGTGCCAGCAGTCACCTCCGGGGACAGAATGTTTTTGGCTACACCTTC. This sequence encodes CASSHLRGQNVFGYTF.

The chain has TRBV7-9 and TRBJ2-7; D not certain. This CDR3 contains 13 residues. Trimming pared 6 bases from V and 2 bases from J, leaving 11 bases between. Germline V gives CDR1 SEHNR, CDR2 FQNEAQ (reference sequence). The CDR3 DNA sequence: TGTGCCAGCAGGAACAGCACTACCTACGAGCAGTACTTC. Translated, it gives CASRNSTTYEQYF.

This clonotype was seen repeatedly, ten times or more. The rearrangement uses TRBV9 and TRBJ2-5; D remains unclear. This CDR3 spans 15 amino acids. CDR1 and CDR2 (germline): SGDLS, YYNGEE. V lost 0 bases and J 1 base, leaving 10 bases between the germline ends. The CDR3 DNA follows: TGTGCCAGCAGCGTAGGTGCTAACATCCAAGAGACCCAGTACTTC. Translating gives CASSVGANIQETQYF.

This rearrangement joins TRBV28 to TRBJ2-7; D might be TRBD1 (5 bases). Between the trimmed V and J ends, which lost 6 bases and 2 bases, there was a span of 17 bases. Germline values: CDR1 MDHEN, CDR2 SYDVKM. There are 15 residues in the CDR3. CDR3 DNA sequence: TGTGCCAGCAGGGACCGGACACTCTCCCCCTACGAGCAGTACTTC. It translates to CASRDRTLSPYEQYF. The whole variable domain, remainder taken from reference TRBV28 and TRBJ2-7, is DVKVTQSSRYLVKRTGEKVFLECVQDMDHENMFWYRQDPGLGLRLIYFSYDVKMKEKGDIPEGYSVSREKKERFSLILESASTNQTSMYLCASRDRTLSPYEQYFGPGTRLTVT.

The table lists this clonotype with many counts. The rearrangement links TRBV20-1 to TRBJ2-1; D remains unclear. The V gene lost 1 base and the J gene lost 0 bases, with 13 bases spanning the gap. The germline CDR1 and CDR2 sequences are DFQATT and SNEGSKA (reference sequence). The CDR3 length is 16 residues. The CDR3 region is CSARVARPRSYNEQFF. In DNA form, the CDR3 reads TGCAGTGCTAGAGTTGCACGGCCACGCTCCTACAATGAGCAGTTCTTC.

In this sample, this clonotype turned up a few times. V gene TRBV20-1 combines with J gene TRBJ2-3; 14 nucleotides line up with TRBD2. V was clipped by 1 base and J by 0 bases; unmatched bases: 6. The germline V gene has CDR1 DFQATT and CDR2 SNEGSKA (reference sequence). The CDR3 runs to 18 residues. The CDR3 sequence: CSARGLAGGHSSTDTQYF. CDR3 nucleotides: TGCAGTGCTAGAGGACTAGCGGGGGGGCATTCTAGCACAGATACGCAGTATTTT.

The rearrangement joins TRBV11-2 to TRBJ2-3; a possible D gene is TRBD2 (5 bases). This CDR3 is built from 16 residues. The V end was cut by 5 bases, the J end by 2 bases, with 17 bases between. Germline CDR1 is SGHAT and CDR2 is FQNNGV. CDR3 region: CASSPRPAGLTDTQYF. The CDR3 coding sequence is TGTGCCAGCAGCCCCCGGCCGGCAGGACTCACAGATACGCAGTATTTT.

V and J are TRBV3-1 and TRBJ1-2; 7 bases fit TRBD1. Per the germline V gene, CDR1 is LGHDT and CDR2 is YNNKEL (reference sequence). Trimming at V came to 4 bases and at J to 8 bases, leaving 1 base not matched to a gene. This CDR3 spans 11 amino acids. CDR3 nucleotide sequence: TGTGCCAGCAGCCCGGGACAGGGCTACACCTTC. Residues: CASSPGQGYTF. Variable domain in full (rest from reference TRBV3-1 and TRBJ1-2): DTAVSQTPKYLVTQMGNDKSIKCEQNLGHDTMYWYKQDSKKFLKIMFSYNNKELIINETVPNRFSPKSPDKAHLNLHINSLELGDSAVYFCASSPGQGYTFGSGTRLTVV.

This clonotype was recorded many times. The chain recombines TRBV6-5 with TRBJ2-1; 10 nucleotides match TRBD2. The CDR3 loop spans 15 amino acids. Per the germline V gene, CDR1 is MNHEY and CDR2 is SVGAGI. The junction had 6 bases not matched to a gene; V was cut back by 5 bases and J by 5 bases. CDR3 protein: CASSTRLAGHNEQFF. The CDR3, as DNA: TGTGCCAGCAGTACCCGACTAGCGGGCCACAATGAGCAGTTCTTC.

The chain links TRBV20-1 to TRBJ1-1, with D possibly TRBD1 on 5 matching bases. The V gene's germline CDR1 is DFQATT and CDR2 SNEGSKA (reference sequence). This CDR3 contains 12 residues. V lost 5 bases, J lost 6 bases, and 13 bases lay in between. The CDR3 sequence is CSARGGTAEAFF. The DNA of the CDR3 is TGCAGTGCTCGGGGGGGAACAGCTGAAGCTTTCTTT.

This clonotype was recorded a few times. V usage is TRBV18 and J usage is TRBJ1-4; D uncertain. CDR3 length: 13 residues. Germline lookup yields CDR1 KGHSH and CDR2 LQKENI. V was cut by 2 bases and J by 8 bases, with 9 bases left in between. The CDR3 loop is CASSPREKEKLFF. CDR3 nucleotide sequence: TGTGCCAGCTCACCAAGGGAGAAGGAAAAACTGTTTTTT.

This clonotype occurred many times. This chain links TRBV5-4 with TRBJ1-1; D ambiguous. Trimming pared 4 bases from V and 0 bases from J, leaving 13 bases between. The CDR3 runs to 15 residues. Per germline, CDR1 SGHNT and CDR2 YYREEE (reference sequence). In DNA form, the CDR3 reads TGTGCCAGCAGCCCGGACCGGGTCATGAACACTGAAGCTTTCTTT. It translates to CASSPDRVMNTEAFF.

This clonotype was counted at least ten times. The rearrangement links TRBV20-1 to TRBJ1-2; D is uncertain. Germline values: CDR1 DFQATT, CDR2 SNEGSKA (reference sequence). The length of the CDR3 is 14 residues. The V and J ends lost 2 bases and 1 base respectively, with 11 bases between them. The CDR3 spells CSARQSQFNYGYTF. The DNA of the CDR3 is TGCAGTGCTAGACAGTCTCAATTTAACTATGGCTACACCTTC.

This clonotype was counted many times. CDR3 coding DNA: TGTGCCAGCAGTGACTCAGTGGGCAAATCAGATACGCAGTATTTT. Residues: CASSDSVGKSDTQYF. The chain recombines TRBV6-4 with TRBJ2-3, with D hard to call. The length of the CDR3 is 15 residues. The germline V gene encodes CDR1 MRHNA and CDR2 SNTAGT. V shed 0 bases and J shed 4 bases, with 11 bases lying between them.

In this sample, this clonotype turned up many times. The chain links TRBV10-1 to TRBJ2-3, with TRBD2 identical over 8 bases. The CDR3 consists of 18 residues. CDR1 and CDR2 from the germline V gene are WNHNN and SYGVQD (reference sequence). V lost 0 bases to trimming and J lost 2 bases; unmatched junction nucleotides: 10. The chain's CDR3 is CASSESTRGGGFTDTQYF. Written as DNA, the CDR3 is TGCGCCAGCAGTGAGTCGACTCGGGGGGGAGGCTTCACAGATACGCAGTATTTT.

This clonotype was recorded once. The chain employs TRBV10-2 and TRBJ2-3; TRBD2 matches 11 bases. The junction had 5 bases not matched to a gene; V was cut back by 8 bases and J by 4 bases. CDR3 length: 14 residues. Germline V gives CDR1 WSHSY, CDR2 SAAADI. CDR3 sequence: CASRLAGTPDTQYF. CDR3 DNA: TGCGCCAGCCGACTAGCGGGGACCCCAGATACGCAGTATTTT.